One and the same sample provided the 6 T cell receptor beta chains below, sequenced in a study of metastatic and nonmetastatic thyroid tumors. Thyroid surgery was preceded by no treatment in any patient. TCRdb reanalyzed the PCR reads via MiXCR. The top ten hold around 3% of the sample, which has 45,000 to 50,000 clones, roughly a quarter seen once. Sequences were obtained from blood. The receptors come from a male donor with papillary thyroid cancer or a benign thyroid nodule (not recorded which). Some clones in this sample may be carry-over from other donors' samples.

This clone was counted at least ten times. The chain carries TRBV30 and TRBJ1-5, with unresolved D. CDR3 length: 14 amino acids. The V and J ends lost 0 bases and 3 bases respectively, with 9 bases between them. Germline CDR1 reads GTSNPN; CDR2 reads SVGIG (reference sequence). CDR3 nucleotides: TGTGCCTGGAGTGTGGGCGGGGACAATCAGCCCCAGCATTTT. This translates into CAWSVGGDNQPQHF.

This clone has a count of ten or more. The chain has TRBV14 and TRBJ2-7; the D gene is possibly TRBD1 (5 bases). This CDR3 spans 15 amino acids. Trimming took 4 bases from V and 4 from J, leaving 17 bases between them. In germline, CDR1 is SGHDN, CDR2 FVKESK. The CDR3 nucleotides are TGTGCCAGCAGCCCCGATTCGACAGTAAAGTACGAGCAGTACTTC. Translation gives CASSPDSTVKYEQYF.

The chain uses TRBV20-1 and TRBJ1-2; D perhaps matches TRBD1 (6 bases). Trimming shortened V by 1 base and J by 7 bases, and 19 bases separated the two germline ends. Germline lookup yields CDR1 DFQATT and CDR2 SNEGSKA (reference sequence). This CDR3 region has 15 residues. This CDR3 is CSARGVGGLTLGYTF. The DNA for the CDR3 is TGCAGTGCTAGAGGGGTCGGGGGCCTGACTCTTGGCTACACCTTC.

The genes are TRBV20-1 and TRBJ1-1; D is uncertain. The V end was cut by 0 bases, the J end by 0 bases, with 11 bases between. The germline CDR1 and CDR2 sequences are DFQATT and SNEGSKA (reference sequence). The CDR3 has 15 residues. The CDR3 bases are TGCAGTGCTAGAGATGGCATGACGTTGAACACTGAAGCTTTCTTT. As protein: CSARDGMTLNTEAFF.

This clone has just a few counts. The genes are TRBV7-8 and TRBJ2-7; 11 bases are shared with TRBD2. The CDR3 loop spans 16 amino acids. V dropped 1 base and J dropped 2; count of bases not matched to a gene: 4. Germline V CDR1 and CDR2: SGHVS, FQNEAQ. The CDR3, as DNA: TGTGCCAGCAGCTTAGTTAGCGGGAGGGTCGCCTACGAGCAGTACTTC. Its protein product is CASSLVSGRVAYEQYF.

The rearrangement links TRBV28 to TRBJ1-5, with D possibly TRBD1 on 6 matching bases. The germline V and J ends were trimmed by 4 bases and 0 bases, with 22 bases remaining between them. Germline lookup yields CDR1 MDHEN and CDR2 SYDVKM. CDR3 size: 19 residues. For the CDR3, the DNA is TGTGCCAGCAGTTACGAGTTCGGAAGGACAGCTTATAGCAATCAGCCCCAGCATTTT. Protein sequence: CASSYEFGRTAYSNQPQHF.